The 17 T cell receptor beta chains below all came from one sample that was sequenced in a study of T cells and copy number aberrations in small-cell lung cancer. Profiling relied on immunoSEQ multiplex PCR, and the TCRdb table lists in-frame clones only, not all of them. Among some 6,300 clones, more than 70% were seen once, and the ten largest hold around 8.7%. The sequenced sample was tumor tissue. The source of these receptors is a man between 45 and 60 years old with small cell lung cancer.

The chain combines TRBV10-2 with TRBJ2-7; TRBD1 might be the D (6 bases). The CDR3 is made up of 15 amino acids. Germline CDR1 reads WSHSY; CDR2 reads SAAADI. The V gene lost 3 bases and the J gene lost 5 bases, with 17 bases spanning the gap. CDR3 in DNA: TGCGCCAGCAGTGATTCAAGAGCAGGGGTCGACGAGCAGTACTTC. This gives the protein CASSDSRAGVDEQYF.

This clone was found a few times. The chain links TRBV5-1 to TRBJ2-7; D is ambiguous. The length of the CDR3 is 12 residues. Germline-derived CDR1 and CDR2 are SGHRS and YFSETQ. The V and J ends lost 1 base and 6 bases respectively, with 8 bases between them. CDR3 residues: CASSLLGAEQYF. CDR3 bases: TGCGCCAGCAGCTTGTTAGGAGCCGAGCAGTACTTC.

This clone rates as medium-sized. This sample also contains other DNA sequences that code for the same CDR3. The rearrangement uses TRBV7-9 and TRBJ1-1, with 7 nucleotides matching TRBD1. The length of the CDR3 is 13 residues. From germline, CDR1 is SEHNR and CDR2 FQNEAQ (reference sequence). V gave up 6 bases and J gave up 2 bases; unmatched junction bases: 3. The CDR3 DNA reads TGTGCCAGCAGGGAGGGGGCTAACACTGAAGCTTTCTTT. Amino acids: CASREGANTEAFF.

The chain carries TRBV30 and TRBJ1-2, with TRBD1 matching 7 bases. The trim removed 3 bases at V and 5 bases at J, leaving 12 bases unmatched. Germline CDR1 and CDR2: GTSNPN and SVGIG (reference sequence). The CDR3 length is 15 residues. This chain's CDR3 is CAWSARDSDYYGYTF. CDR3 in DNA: TGTGCCTGGAGCGCGCGGGACAGCGACTATTATGGCTACACCTTC. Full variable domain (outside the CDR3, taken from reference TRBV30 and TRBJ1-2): SQTIHQWPATLVQPVGSPLSLECTVEGTSNPNLYWYRQAAGRGLQLLFYSVGIGQISSEVPQNLSASRPQDRQFILSSKKLLLSDSGFYLCAWSARDSDYYGYTFGSGTRLTVV.

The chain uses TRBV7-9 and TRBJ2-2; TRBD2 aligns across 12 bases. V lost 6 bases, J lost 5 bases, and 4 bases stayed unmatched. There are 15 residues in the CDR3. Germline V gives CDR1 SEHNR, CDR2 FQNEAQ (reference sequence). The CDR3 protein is CASRTSGSYTGELFF. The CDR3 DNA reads TGTGCCAGCAGGACTAGCGGGAGTTATACCGGGGAGCTGTTTTTT.

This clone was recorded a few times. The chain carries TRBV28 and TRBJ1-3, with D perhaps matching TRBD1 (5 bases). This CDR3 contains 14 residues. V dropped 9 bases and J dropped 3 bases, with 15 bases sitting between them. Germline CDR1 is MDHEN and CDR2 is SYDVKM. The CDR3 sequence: CASYSRGGGNTIYF. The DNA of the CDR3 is TGTGCCAGTTATAGTAGGGGCGGTGGAAACACCATATATTTT.

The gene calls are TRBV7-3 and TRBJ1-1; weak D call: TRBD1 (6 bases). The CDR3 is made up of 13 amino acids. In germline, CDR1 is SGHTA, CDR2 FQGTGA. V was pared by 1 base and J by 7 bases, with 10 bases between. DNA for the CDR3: TGTGCCAGCAGCTTAATTGGGGGGCGTGAAGCTTTCTTT. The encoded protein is CASSLIGGREAFF.

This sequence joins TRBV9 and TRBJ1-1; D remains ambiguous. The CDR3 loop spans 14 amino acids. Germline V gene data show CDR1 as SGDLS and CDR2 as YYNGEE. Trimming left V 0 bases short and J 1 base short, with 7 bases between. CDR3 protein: CASSVEAANTEAFF. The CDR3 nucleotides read TGTGCCAGCAGCGTAGAGGCAGCGAACACTGAAGCTTTCTTT.

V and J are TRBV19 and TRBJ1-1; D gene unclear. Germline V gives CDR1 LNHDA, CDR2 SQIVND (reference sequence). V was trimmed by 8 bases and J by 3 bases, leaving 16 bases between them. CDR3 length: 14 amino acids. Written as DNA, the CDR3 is TGTGCCAGTGCTTCGACACCACGGGACACTGAAGCTTTCTTT. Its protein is CASASTPRDTEAFF.

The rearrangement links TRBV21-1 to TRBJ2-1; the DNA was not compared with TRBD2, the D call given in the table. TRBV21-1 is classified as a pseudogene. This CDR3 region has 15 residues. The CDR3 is CATDTGFSSYNEQFF. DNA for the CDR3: TGTGCCACCGATACCGGGTTTAGCTCCTACAATGAGCAGTTCTTC.

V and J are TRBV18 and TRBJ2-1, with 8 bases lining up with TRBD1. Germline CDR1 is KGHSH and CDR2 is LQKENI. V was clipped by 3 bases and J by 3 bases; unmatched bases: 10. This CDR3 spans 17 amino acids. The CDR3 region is CASSPLHRGEGYNEQFF. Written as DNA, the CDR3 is TGTGCCAGCTCACCCCTTCACAGGGGGGAAGGCTACAATGAGCAGTTCTTC.

CDR3 protein: CASSVARTGGVNGYTF. The CDR3 bases are TGTGCCAGCAGCGTAGCAAGGACAGGGGGCGTTAATGGCTACACCTTC. This chain joins TRBV9 and TRBJ1-2; 11 bases agree with TRBD1. V trimming: 0 bases; J trimming: 6 bases; junction bases outside the gene matches: 7. Looked up from germline, CDR1 is SGDLS and CDR2 is YYNGEE. CDR3 length: 16 residues.

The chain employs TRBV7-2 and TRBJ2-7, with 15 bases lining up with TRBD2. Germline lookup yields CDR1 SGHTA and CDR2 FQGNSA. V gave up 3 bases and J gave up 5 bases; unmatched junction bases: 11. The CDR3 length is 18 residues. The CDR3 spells CASSFGLAGGLIVNEQYF. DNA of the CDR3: TGTGCCAGCAGCTTCGGACTAGCGGGAGGGCTGATAGTTAACGAGCAGTACTTC.

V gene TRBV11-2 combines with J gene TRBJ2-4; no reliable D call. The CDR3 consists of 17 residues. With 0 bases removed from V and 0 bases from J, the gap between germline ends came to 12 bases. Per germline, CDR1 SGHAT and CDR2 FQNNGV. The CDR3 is CASSLDRSSVAKNIQYF. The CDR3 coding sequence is TGTGCCAGCAGCTTAGATCGAAGCTCTGTAGCCAAAAACATTCAGTACTTC.

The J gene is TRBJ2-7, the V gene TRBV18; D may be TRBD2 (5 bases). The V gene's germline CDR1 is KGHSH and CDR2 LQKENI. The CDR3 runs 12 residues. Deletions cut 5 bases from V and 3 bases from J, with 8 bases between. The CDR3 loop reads CASSSRVYEQYF. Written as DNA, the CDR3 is TGTGCCAGCTCATCGAGGGTCTACGAGCAGTACTTC.

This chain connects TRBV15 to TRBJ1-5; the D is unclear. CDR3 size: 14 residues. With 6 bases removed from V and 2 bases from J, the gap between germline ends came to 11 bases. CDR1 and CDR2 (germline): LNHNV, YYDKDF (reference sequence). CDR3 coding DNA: TGTGCCACCAGTGTGAATGTGGGCAATCAGCCCCAGCATTTT. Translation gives CATSVNVGNQPQHF.

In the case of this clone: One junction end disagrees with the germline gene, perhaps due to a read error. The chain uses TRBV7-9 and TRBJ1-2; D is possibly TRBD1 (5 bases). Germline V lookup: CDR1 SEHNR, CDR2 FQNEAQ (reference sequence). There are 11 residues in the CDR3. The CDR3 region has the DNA TGTGCCAGCAGCAAGGGACCAAAGGATGTGTTC. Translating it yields CASSKGPKDVF.